The sequence of this TCR beta chain was determined in a study of Ad26.COV2.S vaccination and SARS-CoV-2 variants. Looking at the study overall: Once, or twice with 56 days between doses, Ad26.COV2.S was given intramuscularly. Study results and caveats: Vaccinees reportedly had broad spike-specific CD8+ and CD4+ T cell responses.

Germline V gene data show CDR1 as KGHSH and CDR2 as LQKENI. The CDR3 extends over 15 amino acids. Trimming at V came to 6 bases and at J to 0 bases, leaving 5 bases not matched to a gene. The treatment denotes: about 20 received Ad26.COV2.S at low or high dose, single or two shots; about 5 received placebo; per-sample allocation not given. Repertoires come from day 63 after the first vaccine or placebo injection. Within Boston, the person who donated was an adult of 18-55 years. Its platform was an Ad26 vector, and its expressed antigen was Wuhan-strain SARS-CoV-2 spike. The data were produced by immunoSEQ multiplex PCR, yet TCRdb's version contains in-frame clones alone and is incomplete. Of hundreds of thousands of clones listed, approximately 81% are singletons. On this clone itself: As yet, its antigen is unknown.

The clonotype originates from a person between 18 and 59 years old who received the Ad26.COV2.S COVID-19 vaccine or a placebo. The chain has TRBV18 and TRBJ2-3; 8 bases agree with TRBD1. Here the sequenced sample was peripheral blood, taken in a trial of Ad26.COV2.S vaccine versus placebo. DNA for the CDR3: TGTGCCAGCTCCGAACGACAGGGGAGCACAGATACGCAGTATTTT. It specifies CASSERQGSTDTQYF.